This is a list of T cell receptor beta chains from one sample in a study of cytomegalovirus exposure and HLA in healthy donors. Libraries were prepared by immunoSEQ multiplex PCR; TCRdb keeps only in-frame clonotypes and omits some of them. The sample lists 90,000 to 120,000 clones; 60% to 80% were seen once. What was sequenced was PBMCs. The receptors derive from a man aged 55 to 70 in good health and CMV-seropositive. Each CDR3 is given with its conserved first and last residue. The D gene is left open where the match is weak. Rows may omit the clone size; those that give it use once, few, many or a size class.

>TRBV27|few|TRBD1|TRBJ2-1
CASSLGQGLSNEQFF
TGTGCCAGCAGTCTCGGACAGGGGCTCTCAAATGAGCAGTTCTTC
>TRBV30|NA|NA|TRBJ1-4
CAWSAWRLDEKLFF
TGTGCCTGGAGCGCTTGGAGGTTGGATGAAAAACTGTTTTTT
>TRBV12-2|NA|NA|TRBJ1-5
CASRVGTGQAQPQHF
TGTGCAAGTCGCGTTGGGACAGGGCAGGCTCAGCCCCAGCATTTT
>TRBV9|NA|TRBD2|TRBJ2-2
CASSVLAGNANTGELFF
TGTGCCAGCAGCGTACTAGCGGGGAACGCGAACACCGGGGAGCTGTTTTTT
>TRBV7-9|NA|NA|TRBJ2-7
CSTSGGVYYEQYF
TGTTCCACCTCGGGCGGGGTCTACTACGAGCAGTACTTC
>TRBV28|NA|NA|TRBJ1-4
CAGAGNLEPNEKLFF
TGTGCCGGGGCGGGAAATCTAGAGCCGAATGAAAAACTGTTTTTT
>TRBV12-5|few|NA|TRBJ2-2
CASGREVGELFF
TGTGCTAGTGGGAGGGAGGTCGGGGAGCTGTTTTTT
>TRBV18|NA|NA|TRBJ2-5
CASSPRQGIEETQYF
TGTGCCAGCTCACCAAGGCAGGGAATTGAGGAGACCCAGTACTTC
>TRBV7-9|NA|NA|TRBJ2-3
CASSLRLGANTDTQYF
TGTGCCAGCAGCTTACGGCTGGGGGCCAACACAGATACGCAGTATTTT
>TRBV6-1|NA|TRBD1|TRBJ2-2
CASSPGQVNTGELFF
TGTGCCAGCAGTCCGGGACAGGTGAACACCGGGGAGCTGTTTTTT
>TRBV19|NA|NA|TRBJ1-4
CASSMGTGPNEKLFF
TGTGCCAGTAGTATGGGAACAGGCCCTAATGAAAAACTGTTTTTT
>TRBV19|NA|NA|TRBJ1-6
CASSSRGGALPSPLHF
TGTGCCAGTAGCTCCAGAGGGGGGGCCCTACCGTCACCCCTCCACTTT
>TRBV4-3|NA|NA|TRBJ1-2
CASSQETETAAGIGGYTF
TGCGCCAGCAGCCAAGAGACCGAAACGGCCGCGGGGATTGGAGGCTACACCTTC
>TRBV7-9|NA|TRBD1|TRBJ1-3
CASSSTGLGNTIYF
TGTGCCAGCAGCTCGACAGGGCTTGGAAACACCATATATTTT
>TRBV19|NA|TRBD1|TRBJ1-1
CASSIRGVGAEAFF
TGTGCCAGTAGTATCAGGGGGGTAGGCGCTGAAGCTTTCTTT
>TRBV9|NA|NA|TRBJ2-1
CASSVVGNSNEQFF
TGTGCCAGCAGCGTAGTGGGCAATTCCAATGAGCAGTTCTTC
>TRBV12-5|NA|TRBD1|TRBJ2-1
CASGWGDRVHEQFF
TGTGCTAGTGGTTGGGGGGACAGGGTCCATGAGCAGTTCTTC
>TRBV9|NA|NA|TRBJ2-7
CASSAGVSSYEQYF
TGTGCCAGCAGCGCCGGGGTGAGCTCCTACGAGCAGTACTTC
>TRBV5-8|NA|NA|TRBJ1-1
CASSPVGPGRSFF
TGTGCCAGCAGCCCGGTGGGCCCTGGGAGGTCTTTCTTT
>TRBV14|NA|NA|TRBJ1-2
CASSPLTSQGTYGYTF
TGTGCCAGCAGCCCCCTAACGTCACAGGGCACCTATGGCTACACCTTC